Sequencing of this TCR beta chain was carried out in a study of molecular identifiers for immune sequencing clone quantification. The study's findings and limits: Underestimation of highly expanded clone sizes could arise where identical TCR molecules share a barcode. Over 99% of effector molecules, but under 1% in naive cells, were held by clones with more than 20 RNA copies.

Each CDR3 protein gets one entry after TCRdb re-called the PCR reads with MiXCR. The table lists 100,000 or so distinct CDR3 sequences, roughly a fifth of them singletons. Concerning this clonotype: What it binds is not known.

For naive CD8 T cells, sorting used the CD8+CD4-CCR7+CD45RA+ phenotype. V was pared by 6 bases and J by 1 base, with 12 bases between. This CDR3 contains 14 residues. The sequence was obtained from a human donor in good health. Some libraries in this study had Jurkat cell RNA spiked in. Sequencing was done on a sample of naive CD8+ T cells from blood, with Jurkat cell RNA spiked in. Described subset: FACS-sorted CD8+CD4-CCR7+CD45RA+ naive T cells. V is TRBV12-3 or TRBV12-4 and J is TRBJ2-5, with D possibly TRBD1 on 6 matching bases. CDR3 sequence: CASSQTGSQETQYF. In DNA, the CDR3 is TGTGCCAGCAGCCAAACAGGGTCCCAAGAGACCCAGTACTTC.